This T cell receptor (beta chain) was recorded in a study of T-cell reconstitution after alpha-beta-depleted transplantation in children. Study-wide points: There were some patients whose high TCRbeta diversity at day 60 came from surviving recipient T cells and thymic progenitors. Two months or so post-transplant, alpha-beta T cells reportedly derived from several hundred expanded graft clones. T-cell counts and diversity at one year post-transplant came mainly from newly produced T cells.

CDR1 SGHRS and CDR2 YFSETQ come from the germline V gene. The V end lost 3 bases, the J end lost 0 bases, and 9 bases lay between the germline ends. The CDR3 totals 14 residues. The table lists this clonotype with a few counts. Its antigen is currently unknown. Library preparation (for TCRbeta) was performed with unique molecular identifiers. TCRdb re-analysed the PCR reads in MiXCR, keeping a single row per CDR3 protein. The table records approximately 430,000 distinct CDR3 sequences, 15% to 20% of them present only once. The sequenced sample was PBMCs, mostly from graft donor cells, obtained 360 days after TCRalphabeta/CD19-depleted stem cell transplant. V and J are TRBV5-1 and TRBJ1-1, with D perhaps TRBD1 (5 bases). This clonotype originated in a boy under two years old who had a stem cell transplant for Wiskott-Aldrich syndrome, so the T cells may come from the graft donor. The CDR3 sequence: CASSSSGLNTEAFF. In DNA form, the CDR3 reads TGCGCCAGCAGCTCTTCAGGGCTGAACACTGAAGCTTTCTTT. Based on the CDR3 plus reference TRBV5-1 and TRBJ1-1, the full variable domain is KAGVTQTPRYLIKTRGQQVTLSCSPISGHRSVSWYQQTPGQGLQFLFEYFSETQRNKGNFPGRFSGRQFSNSRSEMNVSTLELGDSALYLCASSSSGLNTEAFFGQGTRLTVV.